The text below deals with one T cell receptor (beta chain). In blood CD8+ and CD4+ T cells, TCR beta underwent sequencing. This specimen belongs to a study of CD8 T cells in Susac syndrome. Study information: Sequencing included Susac syndrome patients, about 6 of them with active disease and roughly eight in remission.

This CDR3 has 13 amino acids. Germline values: CDR1 SQVTM, CDR2 ANQGSEA. Trimming cost V 5 bases and J 0 bases, with 8 bases left between them. A quantity of about 0.5 to 1 ug RNA underwent reverse transcription using random hexamers. TCRdb analysed the immunoSEQ multiplex PCR reads with MiXCR anew, one entry per CDR3 protein. Among over 150,000 distinct CDR3 sequences, 90% to 96% were seen once, and the ten largest hold roughly 0.12%. Sequencing input: CD4+ T cells from PBMCs. The rearrangement joins TRBV29-1 to TRBJ1-5; maybe TRBD1 (6 bases). This sequence originates from a human donor with Susac syndrome. CDR3 protein: CSVRGGSNQPQHF. The CDR3 nucleotides read TGCAGCGTTCGAGGGGGTAGCAATCAGCCCCAGCATTTT.